The 12 T cell receptor beta chains given below trace back to one sample, sequenced in a study of control samples from healthy donors and cancer patients. Profiled with immunoSEQ multiplex PCR; TCRdb holds only in-frame clones, not every one. Of more than 95,000 clones detected, approximately 90% appear once; the ten largest clones hold approximately 1%. Sequencing was performed on PBMCs. These TCRs come from a woman between 45 and 60 years old with colorectal cancer.

V and J are TRBV28 and TRBJ1-1, with D unclear. Germline lookup yields CDR1 MDHEN and CDR2 SYDVKM. The V gene lost 2 bases and the J gene lost 0 bases, with 19 bases spanning the gap. The CDR3 sequence is 18 residues long. The CDR3 DNA reads as TGTGCCAGCAGTTTAGTCCGTGGGCAGGAAGTTATGAACACTGAAGCTTTCTTT. It encodes CASSLVRGQEVMNTEAFF.

The chain is built from TRBV5-1 and TRBJ2-1; 8 bases line up with TRBD2. V lost 10 bases, J lost 5 bases, and 11 bases stayed unmatched. The CDR3 spans 14 residues. CDR1 and CDR2 from the germline V gene are SGHRS and YFSETQ. CDR3 in amino acids: CAEAGTRKDNEQFF. CDR3 in DNA: TGCGCCGAAGCAGGGACTAGGAAAGACAATGAGCAGTTCTTC.

A single count supports this clone. The V gene is TRBV28, the J gene TRBJ2-5, with D possibly TRBD2 on 6 matching bases. Trimming took 5 bases from V and 5 from J, leaving 18 bases between them. Germline CDR1 reads MDHEN; CDR2 reads SYDVKM. This CDR3 region has 15 residues. The CDR3 region is CASSPRGGGTETQYF. DNA of the CDR3: TGTGCCAGCAGTCCCCGGGGAGGAGGGACCGAGACCCAGTACTTC.

The rearrangement links TRBV19 to TRBJ1-1; D unclear. V lost 5 bases and J lost 1, with 17 bases in between. Germline V gene lookup returns CDR1 LNHDA and CDR2 SQIVND (reference sequence). This CDR3 spans 16 amino acids. The CDR3 reads CASSWVLSLGNTEAFF. CDR3 bases: TGTGCCAGTAGTTGGGTCCTTTCTCTGGGGAACACTGAAGCTTTCTTT.

The chain couples TRBV9 to TRBJ2-3; the D gene is possibly TRBD1 (5 bases). Trimming took off 3 bases at V and 1 base at J, with 12 bases between the two ends. There are 15 residues in the CDR3. Per germline, CDR1 SGDLS and CDR2 YYNGEE. DNA of the CDR3: TGTGCCAGCAGCGCCGCCCTAGGGGGCACAGATACGCAGTATTTT. This codes for CASSAALGGTDTQYF.

The genes are TRBV29-1 and TRBJ2-3; D not resolved. Per the germline V gene, CDR1 is SQVTM and CDR2 is ANQGSEA. This CDR3 comprises 13 residues. Trimming took off 7 bases at V and 3 bases at J, with 14 bases between the two ends. DNA of the CDR3: TGCAGCGCATCGATGTCAGGAACAGATACGCAGTATTTT. It specifies CSASMSGTDTQYF.

This clone was detected only once. V gene TRBV5-1 combines with J gene TRBJ2-7, with D maybe TRBD2 (5 bases). The ends were cut back, 5 bases at V and 3 bases at J, with 9 bases in the middle. Germline V gene lookup returns CDR1 SGHRS and CDR2 YFSETQ. The CDR3 has 12 residues. CDR3 coding DNA: TGCGCCAGCAGGGCGGGTGTCTACGAGCAGTACTTC. As protein: CASRAGVYEQYF. The full variable domain, rest sourced from reference TRBV5-1 and TRBJ2-7, is KAGVTQTPRYLIKTRGQQVTLSCSPISGHRSVSWYQQTPGQGLQFLFEYFSETQRNKGNFPGRFSGRQFSNSRSEMNVSTLELGDSALYLCASRAGVYEQYFGPGTRLTVT.

The chain employs TRBV30 and TRBJ1-1; 7 bases match TRBD1. Germline CDR1 reads GTSNPN; CDR2 reads SVGIG (reference sequence). CDR3 length: 18 residues. Trimming at V came to 3 bases and at J to 3 bases, leaving 19 bases not matched to a gene. Here the CDR3 reads CAWSPFTGDWTPDTEAFF. CDR3 DNA: TGTGCCTGGAGCCCTTTTACAGGGGATTGGACTCCGGACACTGAAGCTTTCTTT.

The rearrangement links TRBV19 to TRBJ2-7; possibly TRBD1 for D (6 bases). Germline CDR1 LNHDA, CDR2 SQIVND (reference sequence). The CDR3 is 14 residues long. V was cut by 3 bases and J by 10 bases, with 19 bases left in between. The CDR3 here is CASSIQGKGSKQYF. The DNA for the CDR3 is TGTGCCAGTAGTATTCAGGGGAAAGGTAGTAAACAGTACTTC. Supplemented by reference TRBV19 and TRBJ2-7, the full variable domain reads DGGITQSPKYLFRKEGQNVTLSCEQNLNHDAMYWYRQDPGQGLRLIYYSQIVNDFQKGDIAEGYSVSREKKESFPLTVTSAQKNPTAFYLCASSIQGKGSKQYFGPGTRLTVT.

The genes are TRBV28 and TRBJ1-1, with D perhaps matching TRBD1 (6 bases). Trimming removed 6 bases at V and 4 bases at J, with 15 bases between. From germline, CDR1 is MDHEN and CDR2 SYDVKM. The length of the CDR3 is 14 residues. The CDR3 region is CASRPRGGTTEAFF. In DNA form, the CDR3 reads TGTGCCAGCAGGCCCAGGGGAGGGACCACTGAAGCTTTCTTT.

This clone was picked up one time. The chain links TRBV21-1 to TRBJ2-1. TRBV21-1 constitutes a pseudogene. This CDR3 comprises 15 residues. The CDR3 nucleotides are TGTGCCAGCAGCCTCCGGGCCAAAGAGTACAATGAGCAGTTCTTC. It yields the protein CASSLRAKEYNEQFF.

This chain uses TRBV6-5 with TRBJ1-1; D call uncertain. V dropped 7 bases and J dropped 7 bases, with 7 bases sitting between them. The germline V gene has CDR1 MNHEY and CDR2 SVGAGI. The CDR3 runs 10 residues. The CDR3 bases are TGTGCCAGCAAAGGAAATGAAGCTTTCTTT. This translates into CASKGNEAFF.